This T cell receptor beta chain was retrieved from a study of blood T cell repertoires in COVID-19 (dated by TCRdb to 2018 to 2020). With respect to the entire study: The collaborator samples originated in the United States, Italy and Spain and spanned the acute and convalescent phases of COVID-19. The material from the prospective study consisted of cDNA or gDNA derived from T cells, B-cell-depleted T cells, or PBMCs. Deeply sampled blood TCRbeta repertoires from subjects exposed to, actively infected with, or recovered from COVID-19 were included in the dataset. The repertoires were released in a freely available public database intended as a resource for research on the immune response to SARS-CoV-2. The samples were drawn from the first 160 participants of the ongoing ImmuneRACE study and from 1,254 subjects provided by 6 global collaborators. Sample metadata almost always included a de-identified subject ID, COVID-19 status, age in years and sex. HLA class I and class II types, where available, came from metadata supplied by the sample provider rather than from assay-based typing. Results the study describes overall, beyond this receptor: The amount of clinical and demographic metadata varied by source and participant and was provided uncurated.

TCRbeta CDR3 regions were amplified from genomic DNA using the immunoSEQ Assay, a bias-controlled multiplex PCR. For the original study's pipeline: The number of nucleated cells in each sample was estimated from the amplification of reference gene primers within the assay. To quantify the absolute abundance of each unique TCRbeta CDR3 rearrangement, sequence reads were collapsed and filtered. Productive Simpson clonality was computed per sample as the square root of Simpson's diversity index over productive rearrangements. Drawn from immuneACCESS, this table holds only the in-frame rearrangements with V and J called that TCRdb kept. Clones are partly lost; checked studies trace under half to an unresolved V gene and leave the rest unexplained. The D gene and trimming were derived from the DNA, and the V and J assignments and clone size from that table. In this sample the table shows about 34,000 clones, approximately 71% of which occur a single time. The top ten constitute 16% of the sample.

Whole blood was collected in K2EDTA tubes by collaborating institutions according to the institutions' own protocols. For TCRbeta analysis, collaborator samples were shipped as frozen whole blood, as isolated PBMCs, or as DNA extracted from either sample type. The CDR3 has 15 amino acids, counting the end cysteine and phenylalanine. Kept here is only the CDR3 DNA, which spans 45 bases and is read in frame from base 1. CDR1 SNHLY and CDR2 FYNNEI are derived from the germline V gene. V lost 5 bases and J lost 0 bases, and the count of bases not matched to a germline gene is 5. About this clone: The clone's antigen remains unknown. One base away there is no much larger clone; base qualities are not given.

The sequence derives from a human donor in a cohort sampled during active COVID-19. The sequence joins TRBV2 to TRBJ2-3; 7 central bases correspond to TRBD1. The sample comprised peripheral blood. The CDR3 here reads CASSPGGSSTDTQYF. Here is the DNA: TGTGCCAGCAGTCCAGGGGGATCTAGCACAGATACGCAGTATTTT. With all but the CDR3 taken from the reference TRBV2 and TRBJ2-3 genes, the full variable domain is: EPEVTQTPSHQVTQMGQEVILRCVPISNHLYFYWYRQILGQKVEFLVSFYNNEISEKSEIFDDQFSVERPDGSNFTLKIRSTKLEDSAMYFCASSPGGSSTDTQYFGPGTRLTVL.